Sequencing of this T cell receptor (beta chain) was carried out in a study of blood T cell repertoires in COVID-19. About the study: T cells, B-cell-depleted T cells, or PBMCs provided the cDNA or gDNA that served as material.

The repertoire was sequenced with immunoSEQ multiplex PCR; TCRdb's copy has only in-frame clones and lacks some. Of under 350,000 clones in the sample, approximately 85% were seen once. CDR1 is SNHLY, CDR2 FYNNEI, per germline. Trimming stripped 3 bases from V and 5 bases from J, with 7 bases between. The CDR3 runs 12 residues. The clonotype originates from a human donor in a cohort sampled during active COVID-19. The rearrangement joins TRBV2 to TRBJ1-2, with a weak D call TRBD1 (5 bases). Sequencing input: peripheral blood. The CDR3 protein is CASSESGYGYTF. In nucleotides, the CDR3 is TGTGCCAGCAGTGAGTCAGGGTATGGCTACACCTTC. Based on the CDR3 plus reference TRBV2 and TRBJ1-2, the full variable domain is EPEVTQTPSHQVTQMGQEVILRCVPISNHLYFYWYRQILGQKVEFLVSFYNNEISEKSEIFDDQFSVERPDGSNFTLKIRSTKLEDSAMYFCASSESGYGYTFGSGTRLTVV.